This T cell receptor (beta chain) is from a study of blood T cell repertoires in COVID-19. At the level of the study: T cells, B-cell-depleted T cells, or PBMCs supplied cDNA or gDNA.

CDR1 and CDR2 from the germline V gene are LGHDT and YNNKEL (reference sequence). The CDR3 runs 15 residues. Trimming took 7 bases from V and 4 from J, leaving 19 bases between them. As processed by the authors: Amplification with reference gene primers provided the estimates of nucleated cell counts. Libraries were prepared by immunoSEQ multiplex PCR; TCRdb keeps only in-frame clonotypes and omits some of them. Clone size and the V and J calls come from that table; the DNA yielded D and trimming. Of 150,000 to 200,000 clones listed, around 75% are singletons. The sequenced sample was peripheral blood. This chain connects TRBV3-1 (or the pseudogene TRBV3-2) to TRBJ1-1; perhaps TRBD1 as D (6 bases). The TCR sequence derives from a woman in her thirties or forties with COVID-19, enrolled during active disease. DNA for the CDR3: TGTGCCAGCATTGGTGACAGGTTAGGTTCCACTGAAGCTTTCTTT. Protein product: CASIGDRLGSTEAFF.